A selection of T cell receptor beta chains follows, all from one sample in a study of cytomegalovirus exposure and HLA in healthy donors. Method: immunoSEQ multiplex PCR; TCRdb's copy keeps in-frame clones and lacks some. There are approximately 79,000 clones in the sample; about 78% occur only once, and 1.5% to 2% lies in the top ten. The specimen was PBMCs. The receptor source for this set is a man aged 35 to 55 in good health and CMV-seronegative. Both conserved end residues are part of each CDR3. D genes are given only for firm matches. The size of a clone is reported for some rows only, either as once, few or many, or as a class for expanded clones.

abundance	v_gene	d_gene	j_gene	CDR3aa	CDR3nt
-	TRBV29-1	-	TRBJ1-2	CSVIGRGPTF	TGCAGCGTTATCGGGAGGGGTCCCACCTTC
few	TRBV6-6	TRBD1	TRBJ1-2	CASVGTDKGGIYGYTF	TGTGCCAGCGTGGGGACAGATAAAGGGGGGATCTATGGCTACACCTTC
-	TRBV28	-	TRBJ2-5	CASTVPGGETQYF	TGTGCCAGCACCGTCCCTGGAGGCGAGACCCAGTACTTC
-	TRBV18	-	TRBJ1-2	CASSPREGAYGYTF	TGTGCCAGCTCACCACGTGAAGGGGCCTATGGCTACACCTTC
few	TRBV2	-	TRBJ2-1	CASEGHEQFF	TGTGCCAGTGAGGGCCATGAGCAGTTCTTC
-	TRBV5-1	-	TRBJ2-5	CASSLQGPQETQYF	TGCGCCAGCAGCTTACAGGGTCCCCAAGAGACCCAGTACTTC
-	TRBV5-5	-	TRBJ1-2	CASTRERPWGYTF	TGTGCCAGCACCCGGGAACGCCCTTGGGGCTACACCTTC
few	TRBV7-2	-	TRBJ1-4	CASSLVGRTRNEKLFF	TGTGCCAGCAGCTTAGTGGGGAGGACTCGGAATGAAAAACTGTTTTTT
-	TRBV7-3	TRBD2	TRBJ2-2	CASSTVAGAGELFF	TGTGCCAGCAGTACAGTAGCGGGAGCCGGGGAGCTGTTTTTT
-	TRBV19	-	TRBJ2-6	CASKSSGANVLTF	TGTGCCAGCAAGAGCTCTGGGGCCAACGTCCTGACTTTC
-	TRBV11-2	-	TRBJ2-7	CASSFGSAYEQYF	TGTGCCAGCAGCTTCGGTAGCGCGTACGAGCAGTACTTC
once	TRBV7-9	-	TRBJ2-7	CASSSDSGAEQYF	TGTGCCAGCAGCTCCGATTCAGGGGCCGAGCAGTACTTC
-	TRBV19	-	TRBJ2-7	CASSIVEAVWVSYEQYF	TGTGCCAGTAGTATAGTCGAGGCAGTCTGGGTCTCCTACGAGCAGTACTTC
-	TRBV6-5	TRBD1	TRBJ1-6	CATMDRGDSPLHF	TGTGCCACTATGGACAGGGGTGATTCACCCCTCCACTTT
-	TRBV29-1	TRBD1	TRBJ1-2	CSVSRDSYGYTF	TGCAGCGTTTCTCGGGACAGCTATGGCTACACCTTC
-	TRBV15	TRBD1	TRBJ2-1	CATSRDGTGGYNEQFF	TGTGCCACCAGCAGAGATGGGACAGGGGGGTACAATGAGCAGTTCTTC
-	TRBV2	TRBD1	TRBJ1-2	CASKQTGDGYTF	TGTGCCAGCAAGCAGACAGGGGATGGCTACACCTTC
-	TRBV6-5	-	TRBJ1-1	CASSYSNEAFF	TGTGCCAGCAGTTACAGCAATGAAGCTTTCTTT
-	TRBV7-2	-	TRBJ2-1	CASSSRSNEQFF	TGTGCCAGCAGCTCACGGAGCAATGAGCAGTTCTTC
few	TRBV2	TRBD2	TRBJ2-7	CATRAASGAGLVSYEQYF	TGTGCCACTAGGGCTGCTTCCGGCGCGGGACTAGTTTCCTACGAGCAGTACTTC
-	TRBV19	TRBD1	TRBJ1-2	CASSILDRGQRGYTF	TGTGCCAGTAGTATCCTGGACAGGGGGCAAAGAGGCTACACCTTC
once	TRBV19	TRBD2	TRBJ2-1	CASSAGLAFYNEQFF	TGTGCCAGTAGTGCGGGACTAGCTTTTTACAATGAGCAGTTCTTC
-	TRBV19	TRBD1	TRBJ1-1	CASSMGQGAISWEAFF	TGTGCCAGTAGTATGGGACAGGGGGCGATAAGTTGGGAAGCTTTCTTT
once	TRBV14	-	TRBJ1-1	CASSHGTEAFF	TGTGCCAGCAGCCACGGGACTGAAGCTTTCTTT
few	TRBV20-1	-	TRBJ1-1	CSVPGPAEAFF	TGCAGTGTCCCTGGGCCTGCTGAAGCTTTCTTT
few	TRBV29-1	TRBD1	TRBJ2-7	CSVRGDRGQAEQYF	TGCAGCGTTCGGGGAGACAGGGGGCAGGCCGAGCAGTACTTC
-	TRBV7-2	-	TRBJ2-3	CATTDRGARTDTQYF	TGTGCCACGACTGACCGGGGGGCACGAACAGATACGCAGTATTTT
-	TRBV4-1	-	TRBJ2-3	CASSPGAYGTDTQYF	TGCGCCAGCAGCCCGGGAGCTTACGGCACAGATACGCAGTATTTT